Listed here are 30 T cell receptor beta chains from one sample, sequenced in a study of blood T cell repertoires in COVID-19. Repertoires were generated with immunoSEQ multiplex PCR, while TCRdb's copy carries only in-frame clones and drops some. The sample records approximately 96,000 clones, 70% to 90% being singletons. The sample was peripheral blood. These receptors all come from a woman older than 75 with acute or convalescent COVID-19.

V gene TRBV29-1 combines with J gene TRBJ2-3; TRBD1 might be the D (6 bases). The length of the CDR3 is 14 residues. The germline gives CDR1 SQVTM, CDR2 ANQGSEA. V lost 4 bases to trimming and J lost 2 bases, with 13 bases between them. This chain's CDR3 is CSVARTDPTDTQYF. CDR3 nucleotides: TGCAGCGTTGCGCGGACAGATCCCACAGATACGCAGTATTTT.

For the CDR3, the DNA is TGCGCCAGCAGCGGCGGGACAGGGGACAAGGAGCAGTACTTC. Translating gives CASSGGTGDKEQYF. The chain recombines TRBV5-1 with TRBJ2-7; TRBD1 aligns across 10 bases. The CDR3 has 14 amino acids. Germline assignment: CDR1 SGHRS and CDR2 YFSETQ. With 4 bases clipped from V and 7 bases from J, the junction kept 8 bases outside the gene matches. Complete variable domain (other parts from reference TRBV5-1 and TRBJ2-7): KAGVTQTPRYLIKTRGQQVTLSCSPISGHRSVSWYQQTPGQGLQFLFEYFSETQRNKGNFPGRFSGRQFSNSRSEMNVSTLELGDSALYLCASSGGTGDKEQYFGPGTRLTVT.

The chain has TRBV9 and TRBJ2-3; D ambiguous. Looked up from germline, CDR1 is SGDLS and CDR2 is YYNGEE. This CDR3 spans 14 amino acids. V was trimmed by 0 bases and J by 0 bases, leaving 5 bases between them. The CDR3, as DNA: TGTGCCAGCAGCGTAGTGCGCAGCACAGATACGCAGTATTTT. Residues: CASSVVRSTDTQYF.

This clone was recorded only once. The chain employs TRBV6-2 or TRBV6-3 and TRBJ2-7; 8 bases match TRBD1. This CDR3 is built from 14 residues. In germline, CDR1 is MNHEY, CDR2 SVGEGT. The ends lost 2 bases at V and 6 bases at J; junction bases unmatched: 6. The CDR3 is CASSYLDRVGEQYF. The CDR3 DNA sequence: TGTGCCAGCAGTTACCTGGACAGGGTAGGCGAGCAGTACTTC.

V is TRBV19 and J is TRBJ1-6; D gene ambiguous. The germline V and J ends were trimmed by 5 bases and 9 bases, with 8 bases remaining between them. The CDR3 loop spans 12 amino acids. In germline, CDR1 is LNHDA, CDR2 SQIVND (reference sequence). The chain's CDR3 is CASSASVSPLHF. The CDR3, as DNA: TGTGCCAGTAGTGCGAGTGTTTCACCCCTCCACTTT.

The chain joins TRBV18 to TRBJ1-3; TRBD1 matches at 8 bases. Trimming cost V 3 bases and J 2 bases; bases outside gene matches: 3. CDR3 length: 15 amino acids. Germline lookup yields CDR1 KGHSH and CDR2 LQKENI. The CDR3: CASSPGQGPGNTIYF. In DNA, the CDR3 is TGTGCCAGCTCACCCGGACAGGGACCTGGAAACACCATATATTTT.

J is TRBJ2-5 and V is TRBV9, with 7 positions matching TRBD1. CDR1 and CDR2 from the germline V gene are SGDLS and YYNGEE. This CDR3 spans 13 amino acids. After removal of 1 base from V and 6 bases from J, the junction contained 3 bases not matched to a gene. The CDR3 region has the DNA TGTGCCAGCAGCGTAATAGGGGGCAAGACCCAGTACTTC. Amino acid sequence: CASSVIGGKTQYF.

A few counts support this clone. In DNA, the CDR3 is TGTGCCAGCAGCTTTGGACAGGCGGGTTTAACCGGGGAGCTGTTTTTT. Translating gives CASSFGQAGLTGELFF. The chain is built from TRBV7-8 and TRBJ2-2; TRBD1 aligns across 7 bases. Germline V gene lookup returns CDR1 SGHVS and CDR2 FQNEAQ. V gave up 3 bases and J gave up 5 bases; unmatched junction bases: 9. CDR3 size: 16 residues. Full variable domain (rest looked up from reference TRBV7-8 and TRBJ2-2): GAGVSQSPRYKVAKRGQDVALRCDPISGHVSLFWYQQALGQGPEFLTYFQNEAQLDKSGLPSDRFFAERPEGSVSTLKIQRTQQEDSAVYLCASSFGQAGLTGELFFGEGSRLTVL.

The V call is TRBV27, the J call TRBJ2-1, with no clear D. The CDR3 is made up of 13 amino acids. V was clipped by 5 bases and J by 9 bases, with 14 bases between them. Germline CDR1 is MNHEY and CDR2 is SMNVEV (reference sequence). CDR3 loop: CASSPTLWAEQFF. The CDR3 bases are TGTGCCAGCAGTCCCACCCTTTGGGCTGAGCAGTTCTTC.

This clone has only one observation. This chain's CDR3 is CASSWGQGGYNEQFF. CDR3 coding DNA: TGTGCCAGCAGCTGGGGACAGGGTGGGTACAATGAGCAGTTCTTC. The rearrangement uses TRBV11-3 and TRBJ2-1; TRBD1 matches at 9 bases. Germline V CDR1 and CDR2: SGHNT, YENEEA. The CDR3 totals 15 residues. V was clipped by 4 bases and J by 4 bases; unmatched bases: 5.

J is TRBJ2-1 and V is TRBV9; 9 bases agree with TRBD2. The V segment lost 2 bases and the J segment 6 bases; nucleotides outside the gene matches: 6. CDR3 length: 15 residues. Germline CDR1 reads SGDLS; CDR2 reads YYNGEE. The CDR3 spells CASSVSSGKFNEQFF. The CDR3 coding sequence is TGTGCCAGCAGCGTTTCTAGCGGGAAGTTCAATGAGCAGTTCTTC.

This clone has just one count. The rearrangement links TRBV30 to TRBJ2-4; 8 bases fit TRBD1. The CDR3 runs to 11 residues. CDR1 GTSNPN and CDR2 SVGIG come from the germline V gene (reference sequence). Trimming cost V 6 bases and J 8 bases; bases outside gene matches: 3. CDR3 loop: CACRTGHIQYF. For the CDR3, the DNA is TGTGCCTGCCGGACAGGGCACATTCAGTACTTC.

The chain is built from TRBV7-2 and TRBJ1-1; no reliable D call. Trimming cost V 1 base and J 1 base, with 16 bases left between them. The V gene's germline CDR1 is SGHTA and CDR2 FQGNSA. This CDR3 comprises 17 residues. The CDR3 spells CASSLVGGWTGNTEAFF. The CDR3 DNA reads TGTGCCAGCAGCTTAGTCGGAGGTTGGACGGGGAACACTGAAGCTTTCTTT.

This sequence joins TRBV2 and TRBJ2-1; D might be TRBD1 (7 bases). Germline-derived CDR1 and CDR2 are SNHLY and FYNNEI. The CDR3 is 12 amino acids. Trimming pared 7 bases from V and 7 bases from J, leaving 11 bases between. The DNA of the CDR3 is TGTGCCAGCAACAGGGGAGGAAATGAGCAGTTCTTC. Protein: CASNRGGNEQFF.

The chain links TRBV18 to TRBJ1-2; TRBD1 might be the D (6 bases). V was clipped by 3 bases and J by 6 bases, with 23 bases between them. This CDR3 is 17 amino acids long. Germline V gene sequence: CDR1 KGHSH, CDR2 LQKENI. DNA for the CDR3: TGTGCCAGCTCACCCCTCGGGATGAAGTCTCCAGGGGATGGCTACACCTTC. Translation: CASSPLGMKSPGDGYTF.

This clone was seen a single time. The chain has TRBV6-2 or TRBV6-3 and TRBJ2-1, with D unclear. Looked up from germline, CDR1 is MNHEY and CDR2 is SVGEGT. The CDR3 loop spans 11 amino acids. Trimming removed 6 bases from V and 6 bases from J, with 6 bases in between. CDR3: CASSSFNEQFF. The CDR3 nucleotides read TGTGCCAGCAGCTCTTTCAATGAGCAGTTCTTC.

The chain uses TRBV5-1 and TRBJ2-1; 7 nucleotides agree with TRBD2. Germline V lookup: CDR1 SGHRS, CDR2 YFSETQ. V shed 1 base and J 6 bases; nucleotides not matched to a gene: 7. This CDR3 is built from 15 residues. The CDR3 spells CASSLIGGSTNEQFF. The CDR3 DNA reads as TGCGCCAGCAGCTTGATCGGCGGGAGCACCAATGAGCAGTTCTTC.

This chain uses TRBV4-3 with TRBJ1-1, with D tentatively TRBD1 (6 bases). Deletions cut 4 bases from V and 0 bases from J, with 21 bases between. Germline CDR1 LGHNA, CDR2 YSLEER. The CDR3 sequence is 18 residues long. The DNA of the CDR3 is TGCGCCAGCAGCCTAAGTGTCCAGCAACAGGGCGTGAACACTGAAGCTTTCTTT. It specifies CASSLSVQQQGVNTEAFF.

Notes on this clone: Other nucleotide sequences in the sample specify the same CDR3. The rearrangement uses TRBV6-2 or TRBV6-3 and TRBJ2-3, with TRBD1 as a possible D gene (6 bases). Germline lookup yields CDR1 MNHEY and CDR2 SVGEGT. CDR3 length: 15 residues. With 2 bases removed from V and 0 bases from J, the gap between germline ends came to 9 bases. CDR3 coding DNA: TGTGCCAGCAGTTACCTAGGGGGTAGCACAGATACGCAGTATTTT. This gives the protein CASSYLGGSTDTQYF.

The genes are TRBV6-2 or TRBV6-3 and TRBJ2-6; 12 bases fit TRBD1. Germline trimming cut 1 base from V and 8 bases from J; bases unmatched to any gene: 9. The CDR3 is made up of 18 amino acids. Germline loops: CDR1 MNHEY, CDR2 SVGEGT. The CDR3 sequence is CASSYLWGQGAVTNVLTF. The CDR3 DNA is TGTGCCAGCAGTTACTTGTGGGGACAGGGGGCTGTTACCAACGTCCTGACTTTC.

This chain connects TRBV4-1 to TRBJ1-5; D ambiguous. The V end was cut by 0 bases, the J end by 4 bases, with 4 bases between. Germline-derived CDR1 and CDR2 are MGHRA and YSYEKL. The CDR3 is 13 residues long. CDR3 region: CASSQDSNQPQHF. Written as DNA, the CDR3 is TGCGCCAGCAGCCAAGATAGTAATCAGCCCCAGCATTTT.

This chain links TRBV30 with TRBJ1-1, with D unclear. Germline V lookup: CDR1 GTSNPN, CDR2 SVGIG (reference sequence). The CDR3 runs 13 residues. The V and J ends lost 0 bases and 0 bases respectively, with 5 bases between them. The CDR3 region has the DNA TGTGCCTGGAGTGTACTGATGAACACTGAAGCTTTCTTT. Protein: CAWSVLMNTEAFF.

The count of this clone is one. The V call is TRBV21-1, the J call TRBJ1-5. TRBV21-1 is described as a pseudogene. CDR3 length: 16 residues. The CDR3 DNA reads TGTGCCAGCACCAAGGGAAGTATGAACCGAGGGCGGCCCCAGCATTTT. Protein: CASTKGSMNRGRPQHF.

V and J are TRBV9 and TRBJ2-2, with D tentatively TRBD1 (7 bases). The CDR3 has 15 amino acids. CDR1 and CDR2 from the germline V gene are SGDLS and YYNGEE. V lost 3 bases, J lost 4 bases, and 13 bases lay in between. The CDR3 DNA reads as TGTGCCAGCAGCGACGGGGGACAGACCACCGGGGAGCTGTTTTTT. Its protein is CASSDGGQTTGELFF.

V is TRBV9 and J is TRBJ2-1, with TRBD2 identical over 15 bases. This CDR3 contains 20 residues. Germline V gene data show CDR1 as SGDLS and CDR2 as YYNGEE. V lost 1 base to trimming and J lost 4 bases; unmatched junction nucleotides: 12. The CDR3 loop reads CASSVTPGTSGGRRYNEQFF. The CDR3 DNA follows: TGTGCCAGCAGCGTAACCCCCGGGACTAGCGGGGGGAGGAGGTACAATGAGCAGTTCTTC.

The rearrangement joins TRBV5-6 to TRBJ1-1; the D is unclear. The V end was cut by 0 bases, the J end by 0 bases, with 9 bases between. The germline CDR1 and CDR2 sequences are SGHDT and YYEEEE. The length of the CDR3 is 15 residues. The CDR3 loop reads CASSLAGWMNTEAFF. Here the CDR3 DNA reads TGTGCCAGCAGCTTGGCCGGGTGGATGAACACTGAAGCTTTCTTT.

The rearrangement links TRBV6-5 to TRBJ2-1, with 10 bases identical to TRBD1. There are 15 residues in the CDR3. Trimming removed 5 bases from V and 3 bases from J; junction bases left unmatched: 4. Looked up from germline, CDR1 is MNHEY and CDR2 is SVGAGI. The CDR3 here is CASSRTGGGYNEQFF. Written as DNA, the CDR3 is TGTGCCAGCAGTCGGACAGGGGGGGGCTACAATGAGCAGTTCTTC.

The chain couples TRBV2 to TRBJ1-1, with TRBD1 matching 8 bases. Germline lookup yields CDR1 SNHLY and CDR2 FYNNEI. V trimming: 4 bases; J trimming: 14 bases; junction bases outside the gene matches: 9. This CDR3 contains 12 residues. The CDR3 is CASSGDRPFGFF. CDR3 nucleotide sequence: TGTGCCAGCAGTGGGGACAGGCCCTTTGGCTTCTTT.

The chain employs TRBV7-2 and TRBJ2-5; possible D gene TRBD2, 6 bases. Germline assignment: CDR1 SGHTA and CDR2 FQGNSA. The CDR3 totals 14 residues. V shed 5 bases and J shed 5 bases, with 15 bases lying between them. DNA for the CDR3: TGTGCCAGCAGCCCCGATTGGGGGAGGGAGACCCAGTACTTC. Translation gives CASSPDWGRETQYF.

The chain uses TRBV18 and TRBJ1-3, with D uncertain. The CDR3 extends over 17 amino acids. CDR1 KGHSH and CDR2 LQKENI come from the germline V gene. Trimming cost V 3 bases and J 0 bases, with 15 bases left between them. CDR3 sequence reads: CASSPLNSVLSGNTIYF. The CDR3 bases are TGTGCCAGCTCACCGCTAAACTCGGTCCTCTCTGGAAACACCATATATTTT.